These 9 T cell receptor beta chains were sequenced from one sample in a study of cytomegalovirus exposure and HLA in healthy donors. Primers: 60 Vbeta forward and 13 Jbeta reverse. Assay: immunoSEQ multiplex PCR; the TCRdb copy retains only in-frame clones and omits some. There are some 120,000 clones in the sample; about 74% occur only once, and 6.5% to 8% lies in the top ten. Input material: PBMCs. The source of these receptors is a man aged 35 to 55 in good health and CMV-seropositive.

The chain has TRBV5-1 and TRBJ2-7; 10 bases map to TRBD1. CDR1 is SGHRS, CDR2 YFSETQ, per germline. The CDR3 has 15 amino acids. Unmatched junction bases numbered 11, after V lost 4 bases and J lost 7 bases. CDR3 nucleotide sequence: TGCGCCAGCAGCACCCCCGGGACAGGGGTCGGAGAGCAGTACTTC. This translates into CASSTPGTGVGEQYF.

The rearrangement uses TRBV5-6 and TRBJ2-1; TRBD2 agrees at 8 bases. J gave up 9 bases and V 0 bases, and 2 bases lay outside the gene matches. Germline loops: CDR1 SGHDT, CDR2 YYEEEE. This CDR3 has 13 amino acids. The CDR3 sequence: CASSLGAGVEQFF. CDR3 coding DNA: TGTGCCAGCAGCTTGGGAGCGGGGGTTGAGCAGTTCTTC.

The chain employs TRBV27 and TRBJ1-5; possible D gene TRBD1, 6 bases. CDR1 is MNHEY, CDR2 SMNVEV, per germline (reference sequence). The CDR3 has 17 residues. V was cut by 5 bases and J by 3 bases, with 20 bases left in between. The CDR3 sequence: CASSLLGSRTVNQPQHF. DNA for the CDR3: TGTGCCAGCAGTCTCTTGGGCAGCCGGACAGTCAATCAGCCCCAGCATTTT.

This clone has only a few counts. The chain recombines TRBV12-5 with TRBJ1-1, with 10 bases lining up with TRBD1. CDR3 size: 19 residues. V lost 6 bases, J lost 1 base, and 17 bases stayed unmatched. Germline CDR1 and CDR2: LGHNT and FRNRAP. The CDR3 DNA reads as TGTGCTAGTGGCACGGACAGGGGGGAGGGGGCTAGAAAGAACACTGAAGCTTTCTTT. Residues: CASGTDRGEGARKNTEAFF.

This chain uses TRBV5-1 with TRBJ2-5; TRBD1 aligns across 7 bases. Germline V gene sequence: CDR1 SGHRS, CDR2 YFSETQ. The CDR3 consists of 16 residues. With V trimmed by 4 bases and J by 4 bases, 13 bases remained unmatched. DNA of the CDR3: TGCGCCAGCAGCGACCTACAGGGGCTGACTCGAGAGACCCAGTACTTC. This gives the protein CASSDLQGLTRETQYF.

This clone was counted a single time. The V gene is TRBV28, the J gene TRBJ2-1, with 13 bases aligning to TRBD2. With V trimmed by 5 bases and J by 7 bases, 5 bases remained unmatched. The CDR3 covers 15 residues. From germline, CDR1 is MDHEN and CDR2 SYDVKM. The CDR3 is CASSPLAGGRNEQFF. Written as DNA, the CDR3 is TGTGCCAGCAGTCCACTAGCGGGAGGGCGTAATGAGCAGTTCTTC. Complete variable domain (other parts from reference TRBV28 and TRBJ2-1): DVKVTQSSRYLVKRTGEKVFLECVQDMDHENMFWYRQDPGLGLRLIYFSYDVKMKEKGDIPEGYSVSREKKERFSLILESASTNQTSMYLCASSPLAGGRNEQFFGPGTRLTVL.

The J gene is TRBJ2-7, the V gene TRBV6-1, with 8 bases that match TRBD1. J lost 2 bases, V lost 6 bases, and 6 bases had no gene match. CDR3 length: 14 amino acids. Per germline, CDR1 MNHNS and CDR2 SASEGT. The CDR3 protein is CASRVDRVAYEQYF. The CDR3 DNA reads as TGTGCCAGCAGAGTGGACAGGGTAGCCTACGAGCAGTACTTC.

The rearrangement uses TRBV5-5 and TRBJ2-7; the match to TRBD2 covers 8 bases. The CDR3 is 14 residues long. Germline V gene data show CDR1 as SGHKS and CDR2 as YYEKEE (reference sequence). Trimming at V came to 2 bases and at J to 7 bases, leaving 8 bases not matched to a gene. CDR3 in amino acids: CASSFELAEVEQYF. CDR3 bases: TGTGCCAGCAGCTTTGAACTAGCGGAGGTAGAGCAGTACTTC.

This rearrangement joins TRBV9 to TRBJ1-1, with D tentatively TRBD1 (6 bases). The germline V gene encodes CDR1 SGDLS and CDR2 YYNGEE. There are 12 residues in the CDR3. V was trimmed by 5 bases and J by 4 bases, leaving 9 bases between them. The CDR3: CASRPTGTEAFF. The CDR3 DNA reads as TGTGCCAGCAGGCCGACAGGCACTGAAGCTTTCTTT.